Listed below are T cell receptor beta chains from one sample, sequenced in a study of shared clonotypes between healthy human individuals. Clones were sequenced by immunoSEQ multiplex PCR, and TCRdb holds only the in-frame ones, with some missing. In the table there are about 2.2 million clones, roughly 95% of which are singletons. Material: naive CD8+ T cells from PBMCs. These receptors all stem from a man aged 18 to 29 in good health. Some clones in this sample may be carry-over from other donors' samples. Both conserved end residues are part of each CDR3. D genes are given only for firm matches. Size is omitted from some rows. Given values are once, few, many or a class for expanded clones.

TRBD1 | TRBJ2-2 | TRBV27 | - | TGTGCCAGCAGTTTATCCAGGGGGTTTGCCGGGGAGCTGTTTTTT | CASSLSRGFAGELFF
- | TRBJ2-1 | TRBV27 | - | TGTGCCAGCAGTTTATCAGGGTTTAATGAGCAGTTCTTC | CASSLSGFNEQFF
- | TRBJ1-1 | TRBV2 | - | TGTGCCAGCAGTGAAAGGTACACTGAAGCTTTCTTT | CASSERYTEAFF
- | TRBJ2-1 | TRBV13 | - | TGTGCCAGCAGCCTAATGACTAGCAATGAGCAGTTCTTC | CASSLMTSNEQFF
TRBD1 | TRBJ2-1 | TRBV12-5 | - | TGTGCTAGTGGTTTGAGCCAGGGGGAAACGCATGAGCAGTTCTTC | CASGLSQGETHEQFF
TRBD2 | TRBJ2-7 | TRBV7-6 | - | TGTGCCAGCAGCTTAAAGGCTAGCGGGAGATACGAGCAGTACTTC | CASSLKASGRYEQYF
- | TRBJ2-2 | TRBV30 | - | TGTGCCACTAGCACCGGGGAGCTGTTTTTT | CATSTGELFF
- | TRBJ2-3 | TRBV7-8 | once | TGTGCCAGCACCTTCCCAGGAGATACGCAGTATTTT | CASTFPGDTQYF
- | TRBJ2-1 | TRBV9 | - | TGTGCCAGCAGCGTAGGGTTTATGGAAAAGTTCTTC | CASSVGFMEKFF
TRBD1 | TRBJ2-1 | TRBV2 | - | TGTGCCAGCGGGACAGGGGTCATCTTC | CASGTGVIF
- | TRBJ1-5 | TRBV19 | - | TGTGCCAGTAGTATAGGCAGGGACAATCAGCCCCAGCATTTT | CASSIGRDNQPQHF
- | TRBJ2-7 | TRBV19 | - | TGTGCCAGTAGTCCAGGACTAAGCTACGAGCAGTACTTC | CASSPGLSYEQYF
TRBD1 | TRBJ2-7 | TRBV25-1 | - | TGTGCCACAGCATCCGGGACAGGGAAGAGGAGGCAGTACTTC | CATASGTGKRRQYF
- | TRBJ1-5 | TRBV27 | - | TGTGCCAGCAGGGAACGGCATAATCAGCCCCAGCATTTT | CASRERHNQPQHF
- | TRBJ2-7 | TRBV11-2 | - | TGTGCCAGCAGCTTATCAGCGAGGGAGCAGTACTTC | CASSLSAREQYF
TRBD1 | TRBJ2-2 | TRBV10-3 | - | TGTGCCATCAGTGATTTAGATGAGGCCCAGGGGGACACCGGGGAGCTGTTTTTT | CAISDLDEAQGDTGELFF
TRBD2 | TRBJ2-1 | TRBV7-3 | - | TGTGCCAGCAGCTCGACCGGACTAGCGGGCAATGAGCAGTTCTTC | CASSSTGLAGNEQFF
TRBD1 | TRBJ1-2 | TRBV2 | - | TGTGCCAGCAGCGAAATACCAGGGGGCATCGGCTATGGCTACACCTTC | CASSEIPGGIGYGYTF
TRBD2 | TRBJ2-3 | TRBV18 | - | TGTGCCAGCTCAACTGTCCTGGGGACTAGCGGGAGGGACGAAGATACGCAGTATTTT | CASSTVLGTSGRDEDTQYF
- | TRBJ2-5 | TRBV10-1 | - | TGCGCCAGCAGTGAGCATGGGGCGGCGAAGGCCCAGTACTTC | CASSEHGAAKAQYF
- | TRBJ1-5 | TRBV28 | - | TGTGCCAGCAGTTTGGACAGATATAGCGGGGGCAATCAGCCCCAGCATTTT | CASSLDRYSGGNQPQHF
TRBD1 | TRBJ2-7 | TRBV2 | - | TGTGCCAGCAGTTCCCCCGGGACAGGGGTAGGATCCTACGAGCAGTACTTC | CASSSPGTGVGSYEQYF
TRBD1 | TRBJ1-1 | TRBV29-1 | - | TGCAGCGTTCCGGACAGGGGGACCACTGAAGCTTTCTTT | CSVPDRGTTEAFF
- | TRBJ2-5 | TRBV7-9 | - | TGTGCCAGCAGCCCCCATAGCACCCCGACCCAGTACTTC | CASSPHSTPTQYF
- | TRBJ2-5 | TRBV10-2 | - | TGCGCCAGCAGCCTCTCGTTGGGGCGCGGTGAGACCCAGTACTTC | CASSLSLGRGETQYF
- | TRBJ2-5 | TRBV4-3 | - | TGCGCCAGCAGCCAAGCCCCAGGGGCAGAGACCCAGTACTTC | CASSQAPGAETQYF
TRBD1 | TRBJ1-1 | TRBV6-6 | - | TGTGCCAGCAGTTATTTTCCAGGACAGGGGAGAACTGAAGCTTTCTTT | CASSYFPGQGRTEAFF
- | TRBJ1-1 | TRBV5-1 | - | TGCGCCAGCAGCTTGGACCAGGGCAACATGAACACTGAAGCTTTCTTT | CASSLDQGNMNTEAFF
- | TRBJ1-2 | TRBV19 | - | TGTGCCAGTAGTATGCTCAGCCCTTCAAACTATGGCTACACCTTC | CASSMLSPSNYGYTF
TRBD1 | TRBJ2-7 | TRBV30 | - | TGTGCCACGAACGCGGGACAGGGAATCGACGAGCAGTACTTC | CATNAGQGIDEQYF
- | TRBJ2-3 | TRBV13 | - | TGTGCCAGCAGCTTAGCAGGCGGGGGCGCAGATACGCAGTATTTT | CASSLAGGGADTQYF
- | TRBJ2-1 | TRBV6-1 | - | TGTGCCAGCACCCCGGGTAGAGGTGAGCAGTTCTTC | CASTPGRGEQFF
TRBD1 | TRBJ2-7 | TRBV27 | - | TGTGCCAGCGGACCTGGACAGGGCCTCTACGAGCAGTACTTC | CASGPGQGLYEQYF
TRBD2 | TRBJ2-7 | TRBV9 | - | TGTGCCAGCAGCCCTAGCGGGAGGGGTGGCTACGAGCAGTACTTC | CASSPSGRGGYEQYF
TRBD2 | TRBJ2-5 | TRBV7-9 | - | TGTGCCAGCAGCGCTTTCGGACTAGCGGGAGGTGGTTGGGAGACCCAGTACTTC | CASSAFGLAGGGWETQYF
TRBD1 | TRBJ2-7 | TRBV29-1 | - | TGCAGCGTAACCGGGACAGGTTTCTCCTACGAGCAGTACTTC | CSVTGTGFSYEQYF
- | TRBJ2-7 | TRBV7-3 | - | TGTGCCAGCAGCCCCGGACTAAAAAGCGAGCAGTACTTC | CASSPGLKSEQYF
TRBD1 | TRBJ1-1 | TRBV7-9 | once | TGTGCCAGCAGCTCTGGACAGGGGGTAGTCACTGAAGCTTTCTTT | CASSSGQGVVTEAFF
- | TRBJ1-1 | TRBV7-8 | - | TGTGCCAGCAGCTCACAAGACTCGGGGGCGGAGAACACTGAAGCTTTCTTT | CASSSQDSGAENTEAFF